This T cell receptor (beta chain) was recovered during a study of human T cells and chemical hapten exposure. Overall study: A 2 cm by 2 cm inner upper arm patch received 2% DPC for sensitization.

Time point meaning: patch test 2, 6 weeks after DPC sensitization. The treatment is: therapeutic diphenylcyclopropenone sensitization with weekly scalp DPC. Blood collection happened ahead of applying each patch test. Deletions cut 7 bases from V and 0 bases from J, with 10 bases between. The CDR3 length is 13 residues. CDR1 MNHEY and CDR2 SVGEGT come from the germline V gene. Study-level points and caveats: Against controls, expanded TCRs gave rise to significantly more large CDR3 similarity clusters.

There are a few counts of this clonotype. The antigen remains unidentified. Each CDR3 protein gets one entry after TCRdb re-called the RACE reads with MiXCR. In the table there are more than 75,000 distinct CDR3 sequences, about a tenth of which are singletons. The source was whole blood, collected in connection with sensitization to the hapten diphenylcyclopropenone (DPC). This sequence joins TRBV6-2 or TRBV6-3 and TRBJ2-7, with D hard to call. This clonotype was obtained from a woman in her 40s with alopecia areata. Some clones in this sample may be carry-over from other donors' samples. The CDR3 protein is CASKIANSYEQYF. For the CDR3, the DNA is TGTGCCAGCAAGATAGCCAACTCCTACGAGCAGTACTTC.